The clone carrying this TCR beta chain appeared many times. Its antigen is as yet unknown. By quantitative 5'-RACE with molecular barcodes, the TCR beta libraries were made. TCRdb redid the calling of the 5' RACE reads with MiXCR, one entry per CDR3 protein. The table lists around 150,000 distinct CDR3 sequences, about 7% of them singletons. This specimen belongs to a study of CD8 T cells in ankylosing spondylitis. The study, taken as a whole, reports: Matched ankylosing spondylitis synovial fluid reportedly showed significant enrichment of disease-linked clones. A TCR beta motif of under 10 highly homologous variants seemed to mark ankylosing spondylitis blood.

The sequenced sample consisted of blood, either unsorted or a sorted T cell fraction (not recorded which). The sequence was collected from a female donor with ankylosing spondylitis or in good health (not recorded which).

The CDR3 DNA reads TGCAGTGCTAGTCGGTCAGGGACCTACGAGCAGTACTTC. This translates into CSASRSGTYEQYF. This chain joins TRBV20-1 and TRBJ2-7, with D perhaps TRBD1 (5 bases). V shed 3 bases and J shed 2 bases, with 11 bases lying between them. CDR1 DFQATT and CDR2 SNEGSKA come from the germline V gene (reference sequence). The CDR3 covers 13 residues.